These T cell receptor beta chains were read from a single sample in a study of cytomegalovirus exposure and HLA in healthy donors. TCRdb keeps only in-frame clones here, not all; method: immunoSEQ multiplex PCR. The sample has approximately 250,000 clones, about 85% seen once. Material: PBMCs. These receptor sequences come from a girl aged 2 to 10 in good health and CMV-seronegative. CDR3s include the opening cysteine and the closing phenylalanine or tryptophan. A D gene is named only where the DNA matches it firmly. Clone size is shown for a subset of rows, as once, few, many or a class of expanded clone.

j_gene,abundance,d_gene,v_gene,CDR3aa,CDR3nt
TRBJ1-6,once,-,TRBV5-1,CASSQSQGGQFSPLHF,TGCGCCAGCAGCCAGTCACAGGGCGGCCAATTTTCACCCCTCCACTTT
TRBJ2-2,-,TRBD2,TRBV23-1,CASSRILAGDTGELFF,TGCGCCAGCAGTCGCATACTAGCGGGAGACACCGGGGAGCTGTTTTTT
TRBJ2-7,few,-,TRBV6-5,CASSYQGTYEQYF,TGTGCCAGCAGTTACCAGGGAACCTACGAGCAGTACTTC
TRBJ1-5,-,-,TRBV6-1,CASGTPSNQPQHF,TGTGCCAGCGGGACACCCAGCAATCAGCCCCAGCATTTT
TRBJ1-1,-,TRBD1,TRBV20-1,CSAGTGEAFF,TGCAGTGCCGGGACAGGTGAAGCTTTCTTT
TRBJ2-5,-,TRBD2,TRBV12-5,CASGRGTSGRAYQETQYF,TGTGCTAGTGGTAGGGGGACTAGCGGGAGGGCATACCAAGAGACCCAGTACTTC
TRBJ1-4,-,-,TRBV6-5,CASRQGEKLFF,TGTGCCAGCAGACAGGGTGAAAAACTGTTTTTT
TRBJ1-2,-,TRBD1,TRBV6-5,CASSSTGTGGYTF,TGTGCCAGCAGTTCGACAGGGACGGGAGGCTACACCTTC
TRBJ2-3,-,TRBD2,TRBV6-4,CASSASGSTDTQYF,TGTGCCAGCAGTGCTAGCGGGAGCACAGATACGCAGTATTTT
TRBJ2-1,-,TRBD2,TRBV5-1,CASSLASGGNEQFF,TGCGCCAGCAGCTTGGCTAGCGGGGGGAATGAGCAGTTCTTC
TRBJ2-3,-,-,TRBV14,CASSQEGYTDTQYF,TGTGCCAGCAGCCAAGAGGGCTACACAGATACGCAGTATTTT
TRBJ1-1,-,-,TRBV11-2,CASSSARGRVGTEAFF,TGTGCCAGCAGCTCTGCTCGGGGGAGGGTCGGCACTGAAGCTTTCTTT
TRBJ2-7,-,-,TRBV5-4,CASSPAGGIPSGQYF,TGTGCCAGCAGCCCGGCCGGCGGGATCCCGAGTGGGCAGTACTTC
TRBJ2-1,-,-,TRBV11-1,CASSYRTAEQFF,TGTGCCAGCAGCTACAGGACGGCTGAGCAGTTCTTC
TRBJ2-2,-,TRBD2,TRBV10-2,CASRMLAGGPTGELFF,TGCGCCAGCAGGATGCTAGCGGGGGGGCCCACCGGGGAGCTGTTTTTT
TRBJ2-7,-,-,TRBV18,CASSPGAGKLGYEQYF,TGTGCCAGCTCACCCGGTGCCGGGAAACTAGGCTACGAGCAGTACTTC